One sample yielded the 31 T cell receptor beta chains listed below, sequenced in a study of cytomegalovirus exposure and HLA in healthy donors. PCR employed 60 Vbeta and 13 Jbeta primers. Sequenced by immunoSEQ multiplex PCR; TCRdb stores in-frame clones only, minus some. The data show about 130,000 clones, roughly 70% seen once. Sample: PBMCs. These receptors were obtained from a man aged 18 to 30 in good health and CMV-seropositive.

This clone was detected many times. The chain combines TRBV30 with TRBJ1-5; D is undetermined. Trimming left V 1 base short and J 5 bases short, with 6 bases between. Germline V gene sequence: CDR1 GTSNPN, CDR2 SVGIG (reference sequence). The CDR3 has 12 amino acids. The CDR3 nucleotides read TGTGCCTGGAGTGACACCGATCAGCCCCAGCATTTT. Encoded protein: CAWSDTDQPQHF.

This clone was counted a single time. V is TRBV5-6 and J is TRBJ1-6; 9 positions agree with TRBD1. This CDR3 is 16 amino acids long. The V segment lost 3 bases and the J segment 7 bases; nucleotides outside the gene matches: 8. Germline-derived CDR1 and CDR2 are SGHDT and YYEEEE. The CDR3 DNA reads as TGTGCCAGCAGCTCCAAAGCCGGGACAGGGAATTCACCCCTCCACTTT. It codes for CASSSKAGTGNSPLHF.

This chain connects TRBV5-5 to TRBJ2-5, with D uncertain. The CDR3 runs to 11 residues. CDR1 is SGHKS and CDR2 is YYEKEE in the germline V gene (reference sequence). Trimming removed 3 bases from V and 10 bases from J, with 10 bases in between. DNA of the CDR3: TGTGCCAGCAGCTGGGCCACGGACCAGTACTTC. It codes for CASSWATDQYF.

The rearrangement joins TRBV6-6 to TRBJ2-1; unclear D gene. This CDR3 is built from 16 residues. From germline, CDR1 is MNHNY and CDR2 SVGAGI (reference sequence). V lost 3 bases to trimming and J lost 0 bases, with 12 bases between them. The CDR3 loop is CASSYDQASSYNEQFF. The CDR3 region has the DNA TGTGCCAGCAGTTATGATCAGGCGAGCTCCTACAATGAGCAGTTCTTC.

To note about this clone: Germline and junction disagree at one end, which may indicate a read error. The chain carries TRBV25-1 and TRBJ2-7; 10 nucleotides line up with TRBD1. Germline loops: CDR1 MGHDK, CDR2 SYGVNS. The CDR3 is 14 amino acids. The DNA for the CDR3 is TGTGCCAGCGGCGAGACAGGGGGCTCCGACGAGCAGTACTTC. Its protein is CASGETGGSDEQYF.

The chain employs TRBV18 and TRBJ1-2; D uncertain. Trimming pared 4 bases from V and 0 bases from J, leaving 12 bases between. CDR3 size: 15 residues. Germline assignment: CDR1 KGHSH and CDR2 LQKENI. The CDR3 sequence: CASSQEGLTNYGYTF. Written as DNA, the CDR3 is TGTGCCAGCTCACAAGAGGGTCTTACTAACTATGGCTACACCTTC. The full variable domain, completed using reference TRBV18 and TRBJ1-2, is NAGVMQNPRHLVRRRGQEARLRCSPMKGHSHVYWYRQLPEEGLKFMVYLQKENIIDESGMPKERFSAEFPKEGPSILRIQQVVRGDSAAYFCASSQEGLTNYGYTFGSGTRLTVV.

The chain employs TRBV19 and TRBJ1-2; 10 bases match TRBD1. This CDR3 contains 17 residues. CDR1 LNHDA and CDR2 SQIVND come from the germline V gene (reference sequence). Unmatched junction bases numbered 12, after V lost 5 bases and J lost 3 bases. CDR3 sequence: CASSLRGETGGDYGYTF. The CDR3 region has the DNA TGTGCCAGTAGTCTTAGGGGCGAGACAGGGGGCGACTATGGCTACACCTTC. The full variable domain, with the rest looked up from reference TRBV19 and TRBJ1-2, is DGGITQSPKYLFRKEGQNVTLSCEQNLNHDAMYWYRQDPGQGLRLIYYSQIVNDFQKGDIAEGYSVSREKKESFPLTVTSAQKNPTAFYLCASSLRGETGGDYGYTFGSGTRLTVV.

This clone was observed a few times. This chain joins TRBV5-6 and TRBJ2-5; 8 bases map to TRBD1. Near its end, the DNA agrees better with TRBJ2-7, so the J call may be wrong. The germline CDR1 and CDR2 sequences are SGHDT and YYEEEE. The CDR3 is 13 residues long. The CDR3 loop reads CASSGTGSYEQYF. CDR3 DNA sequence: TGTGCCAGCAGCGGGACAGGATCCTACGAGCAGTACTTC.

The count of this clone is one. This chain joins TRBV7-9 and TRBJ1-3; tentative D call: TRBD1 (6 bases). The germline V and J ends were trimmed by 1 base and 0 bases, with 10 bases remaining between them. Per the germline V gene, CDR1 is SEHNR and CDR2 is FQNEAQ (reference sequence). CDR3 length: 16 residues. CDR3 DNA sequence: TGTGCCAGCAGCTTAGGTCAGGGGAGCTCTGGAAACACCATATATTTT. It specifies CASSLGQGSSGNTIYF.

This clone was observed once. The gene calls are TRBV30 and TRBJ1-4; D gene unclear. This CDR3 has 13 amino acids. Trimming pared 3 bases from V and 8 bases from J, leaving 13 bases between. Per germline, CDR1 GTSNPN and CDR2 SVGIG (reference sequence). CDR3 region: CAWSLEAHEKLFF. Written as DNA, the CDR3 is TGTGCCTGGAGCCTCGAAGCGCACGAAAAACTGTTTTTT.

The J gene is TRBJ2-7, the V gene TRBV6-1; D uncertain. Germline assignment: CDR1 MNHNS and CDR2 SASEGT. V lost 4 bases and J 7 bases, leaving 8 bases between the germline ends. The CDR3 sequence is 11 residues long. CDR3 sequence (DNA): TGTGCCAGCAGTGGTTATGTTGAGCAGTACTTC. It codes for CASSGYVEQYF.

This chain connects TRBV7-9 to TRBJ2-1, with D unclear. V was pared by 0 bases and J by 0 bases, with 15 bases between. The CDR3 is 18 amino acids. Looked up from germline, CDR1 is SEHNR and CDR2 is FQNEAQ (reference sequence). The CDR3 DNA sequence: TGTGCCAGCAGCTTAGCGCTTTTTGCGGAGAGCTCCTACAATGAGCAGTTCTTC. It translates to CASSLALFAESSYNEQFF.

V gene TRBV5-1 combines with J gene TRBJ2-7; tentative D call: TRBD2 (6 bases). CDR3 length equals 16 residues. V lost 3 bases, J lost 6 bases, and 22 bases lay in between. Germline V gene sequence: CDR1 SGHRS, CDR2 YFSETQ. The CDR3 spells CASSWGSGRISREQYF. The CDR3 DNA is TGCGCCAGCAGCTGGGGGAGCGGGCGGATCTCCCGCGAGCAGTACTTC.

This clone was detected once. CDR3 bases: TGTGCCAGCAGCTCGGACAGGGAGTACGAGCAGTACTTC. This encodes CASSSDREYEQYF. The chain employs TRBV7-9 and TRBJ2-7, with TRBD1 matching 8 bases. There are 13 residues in the CDR3. Germline CDR1 reads SEHNR; CDR2 reads FQNEAQ (reference sequence). J was trimmed by 4 bases and V by 4 bases; bases with no gene match: 3.

This clone was seen a single time. The chain joins TRBV29-1 to TRBJ2-7; D is unresolved. The germline gives CDR1 SQVTM, CDR2 ANQGSEA. This CDR3 region has 13 residues. V lost 6 bases to trimming and J lost 6 bases, with 18 bases between them. The CDR3 loop is CSVSGDQNAEQYF. DNA for the CDR3: TGCAGCGTCTCGGGTGACCAAAATGCCGAGCAGTACTTC.

The chain joins TRBV4-1 to TRBJ2-1, with 10 bases aligning to TRBD2. After removal of 0 bases from V and 4 bases from J, the junction contained 3 bases not matched to a gene. The CDR3 covers 16 residues. Germline CDR1 and CDR2: MGHRA and YSYEKL. CDR3 sequence reads: CASSQESSGGYNEQFF. The CDR3 DNA is TGCGCCAGCAGCCAAGAAAGTAGCGGGGGGTACAATGAGCAGTTCTTC.

The V gene is TRBV28, the J gene TRBJ1-5; perhaps TRBD1 as D (6 bases). V dropped 4 bases and J dropped 3 bases, with 10 bases sitting between them. This CDR3 has 14 residues. CDR1 is MDHEN and CDR2 is SYDVKM in the germline V gene. The CDR3 sequence: CASSSTGTNQPQHF. The CDR3 region has the DNA TGTGCCAGCAGTTCTACAGGGACCAATCAGCCCCAGCATTTT.

The chain has TRBV5-5 and TRBJ1-4, with TRBD1 identical over 10 bases. From germline, CDR1 is SGHKS and CDR2 YYEKEE (reference sequence). Trimming took 3 bases from V and 8 from J; bases not matched to a gene: 19. This CDR3 contains 19 residues. The CDR3 DNA reads as TGTGCCAGCAGCTCGCTCCCAGCCGGGACAGGGGTCTTAGAGGAAAAACTGTTTTTT. Translated: CASSSLPAGTGVLEEKLFF.

The chain has TRBV4-1 and TRBJ2-7; the match to TRBD1 covers 7 bases. Per germline, CDR1 MGHRA and CDR2 YSYEKL. The CDR3 is 13 amino acids. Losses at the gene ends were 1 base for V and 3 bases for J; bases not matched to a gene: 0. CDR3 DNA sequence: TGCGCCAGCAGCCAAGGGACAGGCTACGAGCAGTACTTC. It codes for CASSQGTGYEQYF.

The chain uses TRBV19 and TRBJ1-1; 10 positions agree with TRBD1. V shed 5 bases, J shed 4 bases, and the junction held 4 bases outside the gene matches. The CDR3 is made up of 14 amino acids. From germline, CDR1 is LNHDA and CDR2 SQIVND (reference sequence). In DNA form, the CDR3 reads TGTGCCAGTAGTGAGGGACAGGGGATCACTGAAGCTTTCTTT. Translating it yields CASSEGQGITEAFF.

This chain links TRBV2 with TRBJ1-1, with D possibly matching TRBD1 (5 bases). The ends were cut back, 6 bases at V and 7 bases at J, with 12 bases in the middle. The CDR3 is made up of 12 amino acids. The germline V gene encodes CDR1 SNHLY and CDR2 FYNNEI. Here the CDR3 DNA reads TGTGCCAGCAGGACCCAGGGTTTTGAAGCTTTCTTT. Encoded protein: CASRTQGFEAFF.

This sequence joins TRBV6-4 and TRBJ1-2; D perhaps matches TRBD1 (6 bases). The V and J ends lost 9 bases and 6 bases respectively, with 23 bases between them. The CDR3 is made up of 15 amino acids. Germline values: CDR1 MRHNA, CDR2 SNTAGT. CDR3 coding DNA: TGTGCCAGGACTGAGGTCGGAGGCAGGGGCAATGGCTACACCTTC. Residues: CARTEVGGRGNGYTF.

The sample holds a few counts of this clone. This rearrangement joins TRBV9 to TRBJ2-2, with 11 bases aligning to TRBD2. The J segment lost 12 bases and the V segment lost 0 bases, leaving 10 bases of the junction unmatched. CDR3 length: 16 amino acids. Germline V lookup: CDR1 SGDLS, CDR2 YYNGEE. The CDR3 loop is CASSVATTSGGNKLFF. In nucleotides, the CDR3 is TGTGCCAGCAGCGTAGCTACCACTAGCGGGGGAAACAAGCTGTTTTTT.

Concerning this clone itself: At the DNA level, this CDR3 is encoded by other sequences in the same sample as well. The chain joins TRBV25-1 to TRBJ2-3; TRBD1 matches at 7 bases. CDR1 is MGHDK, CDR2 SYGVNS, per germline. Trimming cost V 5 bases and J 6 bases; bases outside gene matches: 11. This CDR3 has 15 residues. In DNA form, the CDR3 reads TGTGCCAGCAGTTCCACCAGGGCAGGGGGTGATACGCAGTATTTT. Translating gives CASSSTRAGGDTQYF.

CDR3 nucleotides: TGCGCCAGCAGCCAAGCGTCGGTGTGGAGCACTGAAGCTTTCTTT. Translation gives CASSQASVWSTEAFF. The rearrangement joins TRBV4-1 to TRBJ1-1; no definite D call. The length of the CDR3 is 15 residues. V was pared by 1 base and J by 4 bases, with 13 bases between. Germline values: CDR1 MGHRA, CDR2 YSYEKL.

There are a few counts of this clone. The chain combines TRBV27 with TRBJ1-2; 9 nucleotides match TRBD1. The V gene end was trimmed by 6 bases and the J gene end by 4 bases; junction bases not matched to a gene: 6. The CDR3 consists of 14 residues. Germline-derived CDR1 and CDR2 are MNHEY and SMNVEV (reference sequence). The DNA of the CDR3 is TGTGCCAGCAGCCTGGACAGGGGAACCTATGGCTACACCTTC. This gives the protein CASSLDRGTYGYTF.

A word on this clone: A junction end diverges from the germline sequence, so it may reflect a read error. The chain couples TRBV29-1 to TRBJ1-5, with D hard to call. CDR3 size: 14 residues. Per the germline V gene, CDR1 is SQVTM and CDR2 is ANQGSEA. DNA of the CDR3: TGCAGCGTTGAAGACGGCTTTAGCAATCAACCCCAGCATTTT. Its translation is CSVEDGFSNQPQHF.

The gene calls are TRBV27 and TRBJ2-5, with a possible D match to TRBD2 (5 bases). Per germline, CDR1 MNHEY and CDR2 SMNVEV (reference sequence). V lost 0 bases and J 4 bases, leaving 9 bases between the germline ends. This CDR3 is 14 amino acids long. CDR3 region: CASSLSIAGETQYF. CDR3 sequence (DNA): TGTGCCAGCAGTTTATCGATCGCGGGAGAGACCCAGTACTTC.

The V and J genes are TRBV7-9 and TRBJ1-2; a weak D match, TRBD1 (6 bases). The germline V gene encodes CDR1 SEHNR and CDR2 FQNEAQ (reference sequence). The CDR3 is 14 amino acids. Trimming left V 2 bases short and J 3 bases short, with 10 bases between. The CDR3 sequence: CASSLIQGYYGYTF. In nucleotides, the CDR3 is TGTGCCAGCAGCTTAATACAGGGCTACTATGGCTACACCTTC.

This clone was seen a few times. V usage is TRBV5-6 and J usage is TRBJ2-5; 9 bases are a match to TRBD2. Germline V gene sequence: CDR1 SGHDT, CDR2 YYEEEE. V trimming: 2 bases; J trimming: 2 bases; junction bases outside the gene matches: 7. This CDR3 is 16 amino acids long. The CDR3 here is CASSLGGGALQETQYF. The CDR3 DNA reads TGTGCCAGCAGCTTAGGCGGGGGGGCGCTTCAAGAGACCCAGTACTTC.

V usage is TRBV7-9 and J usage is TRBJ2-1; 9 positions match TRBD2. Germline values: CDR1 SEHNR, CDR2 FQNEAQ (reference sequence). V lost 5 bases and J lost 4; bases outside the gene matches: 6. The CDR3 sequence is 15 residues long. The CDR3 loop reads CASSRTSGGYNEQFF. In nucleotides, the CDR3 is TGTGCCAGCAGCCGGACAAGCGGGGGGTACAATGAGCAGTTCTTC.